This is a list of T cell receptor beta chains from one sample in a study of shared clonotypes between healthy human individuals. Sequencing was performed with immunoSEQ multiplex PCR; in TCRdb, only in-frame clones are kept and a portion is missing. The sample includes over a million clones, roughly 98.5% of them seen just once. The sample consisted of naive CD4+ T cells sorted from blood. The receptors were sampled from a young man in good health. The CDR3 runs from the conserved cysteine through the conserved F or W. D genes are given only for firm matches. Size is omitted from some rows. Given values are once, few, many or a class for expanded clones.

V: TRBV28
D: .
J: TRBJ1-5
size: .
DNA: TGTGCCAGCAGTTTAAGCAGGGTGGATCAGCCCCAGCATTTT
CDR3: CASSLSRVDQPQHF

V: TRBV19
D: TRBD2
J: TRBJ2-1
size: .
DNA: TGTGCCAGTAGTCCTCGGGGGGGGTCAATCGGGCAGTTCTTC
CDR3: CASSPRGGSIGQFF

V: TRBV5-1
D: .
J: TRBJ2-2
size: .
DNA: TGCGCCAGCAGCCCGGGGATCACCGGGGAGCTGTTTTTT
CDR3: CASSPGITGELFF

V: TRBV6-4
D: TRBD1
J: TRBJ2-3
size: once
DNA: TGTGCCAGCACCACCGGGACAGGGCAAGGGCCGCAGTATTTT
CDR3: CASTTGTGQGPQYF

V: TRBV2
D: .
J: TRBJ2-7
size: .
DNA: TGTGCCAGCAGTGGGCAGGGGAGTATCGAGCAGTACTTC
CDR3: CASSGQGSIEQYF

V: TRBV5-4
D: .
J: TRBJ2-3
size: once
DNA: TGTGCCAGCAAACGGGGAGACAGCCTCACAGATACGCAGTATTTT
CDR3: CASKRGDSLTDTQYF

V: TRBV10-3
D: TRBD2
J: TRBJ2-1
size: .
DNA: TGTGCCATCAGGCCGCGGGAGGCTTACAATGAGCAGTTCTTC
CDR3: CAIRPREAYNEQFF

V: TRBV11-3
D: TRBD1
J: TRBJ2-6
size: .
DNA: TGTGCCAGCAGCTTGGACGGGACAGGGGGCTCTGGGGCCAACGTCCTGACTTTC
CDR3: CASSLDGTGGSGANVLTF

V: TRBV7-5
D: .
J: TRBJ2-7
size: .
DNA: TGTGTCAGGCCTGAAAGGGCCTCAAATTTGTCCGAGCAGTACTTC
CDR3: CVRPERASNLSEQYF

V: TRBV7-2
D: .
J: TRBJ1-2
size: .
DNA: TGTGCCAGCAGCCGGTCTTATGGCTACACCTTC
CDR3: CASSRSYGYTF

V: TRBV27
D: .
J: TRBJ2-3
size: .
DNA: TGTGCCAGCAGTCCCCGACTAGGCAAAAGCACAGATACGCAGTATTTT
CDR3: CASSPRLGKSTDTQYF

V: TRBV5-1
D: .
J: TRBJ2-6
size: .
DNA: TGCGCCAGCAGCTTGGGAAACGGTGGGGCCAACGTCCTGACTTTC
CDR3: CASSLGNGGANVLTF

V: TRBV5-1
D: .
J: TRBJ1-1
size: .
DNA: TGCGCCAGCAGCCCACAAGGGGAAGGCACTGAAGCTTTCTTT
CDR3: CASSPQGEGTEAFF

V: TRBV6-4
D: .
J: TRBJ1-5
size: .
DNA: TGTGCCAGTGATAGACGGACAGAAAGGATGGATCAGCCCCAGCATTTT
CDR3: CASDRRTERMDQPQHF

V: TRBV5-1
D: .
J: TRBJ2-5
size: .
DNA: TGCGCCAGCAGCTTGGCGACCGAACAAGAGACCCAGTACTTC
CDR3: CASSLATEQETQYF

V: TRBV9
D: TRBD2
J: TRBJ2-3
size: .
DNA: TGTGCCAGCAGCGCCGGGACTAGCGGGAGGGCCGTAGATACGCAGTATTTT
CDR3: CASSAGTSGRAVDTQYF

V: TRBV28
D: .
J: TRBJ1-2
size: .
DNA: TGTGCCAGCAGTCAAAATACCTGGGGCTACACCTTC
CDR3: CASSQNTWGYTF

V: TRBV5-3
D: .
J: TRBJ2-4
size: .
DNA: TGTGCCAGAAGCTTCCCCCTACTAGAGGGAGGCCGTCAGTACTTC
CDR3: CARSFPLLEGGRQYF

V: TRBV9
D: TRBD1
J: TRBJ1-4
size: .
DNA: TGTGCCAGCAGCGTAAATCCGACAGGGATCGGTGAAAAACTGTTTTTT
CDR3: CASSVNPTGIGEKLFF

V: TRBV7-9
D: TRBD2
J: TRBJ2-3
size: .
DNA: TGTGCCAGCAGCTTAGCGATAGGGACTAGCGTCAATACGCAGTATTTT
CDR3: CASSLAIGTSVNTQYF

V: TRBV9
D: TRBD2
J: TRBJ2-2
size: .
DNA: TGTGCCAGCAGCGTAGAAGGGACTAGCGGAGTAACCGGGGAGCTGTTTTTT
CDR3: CASSVEGTSGVTGELFF

V: TRBV27
D: TRBD1
J: TRBJ2-7
size: .
DNA: TGTGCCAGCAGTAGGGACAGTAGTTACGAGCAGTACTTC
CDR3: CASSRDSSYEQYF

V: TRBV2
D: TRBD2
J: TRBJ2-2
size: .
DNA: TGTGCCAGCAGGTGGGCGGGAGGGAACACCGGGGAGCTGTTTTTT
CDR3: CASRWAGGNTGELFF

V: TRBV5-4
D: TRBD2
J: TRBJ2-1
size: once
DNA: TGTGCCAGCAGCGCCCGGCCCCTAGCGGGAGGGTCCTCCTACAATGAGCAGTTCTTC
CDR3: CASSARPLAGGSSYNEQFF

V: TRBV19
D: .
J: TRBJ2-3
size: .
DNA: TGTGCCAGTAGTATTGGTGGGGTGGCAGATACGCAGTATTTT
CDR3: CASSIGGVADTQYF

V: TRBV10-3
D: .
J: TRBJ2-7
size: .
DNA: TGTGCCATCAGTGAGCATAGGGGTTCGCGCGAGCAGTACTTC
CDR3: CAISEHRGSREQYF

V: TRBV27
D: .
J: TRBJ2-7
size: once
DNA: TGTGCCAGCAGTTTCACAGCGGCCACCTACGAGCAGTACTTC
CDR3: CASSFTAATYEQYF

V: TRBV7-2
D: TRBD2
J: TRBJ2-7
size: .
DNA: TGTGCCAGCAGCTTACTAGCGGGAGGGCGGGAGCAGTACTTC
CDR3: CASSLLAGGREQYF

V: TRBV28
D: TRBD2
J: TRBJ2-1
size: .
DNA: TGTGCCAGCATAACTAGCGGAAACTACAATGAGCAGTTCTTC
CDR3: CASITSGNYNEQFF

V: TRBV19
D: .
J: TRBJ1-1
size: .
DNA: TGTGCCACACAGGAGAACACTGAAGCTTTCTTT
CDR3: CATQENTEAFF

V: TRBV27
D: TRBD1
J: TRBJ2-6
size: .
DNA: TGTGCCAGCACAACAGGGGTTGGGGCCAACGTCCTGACTTTC
CDR3: CASTTGVGANVLTF